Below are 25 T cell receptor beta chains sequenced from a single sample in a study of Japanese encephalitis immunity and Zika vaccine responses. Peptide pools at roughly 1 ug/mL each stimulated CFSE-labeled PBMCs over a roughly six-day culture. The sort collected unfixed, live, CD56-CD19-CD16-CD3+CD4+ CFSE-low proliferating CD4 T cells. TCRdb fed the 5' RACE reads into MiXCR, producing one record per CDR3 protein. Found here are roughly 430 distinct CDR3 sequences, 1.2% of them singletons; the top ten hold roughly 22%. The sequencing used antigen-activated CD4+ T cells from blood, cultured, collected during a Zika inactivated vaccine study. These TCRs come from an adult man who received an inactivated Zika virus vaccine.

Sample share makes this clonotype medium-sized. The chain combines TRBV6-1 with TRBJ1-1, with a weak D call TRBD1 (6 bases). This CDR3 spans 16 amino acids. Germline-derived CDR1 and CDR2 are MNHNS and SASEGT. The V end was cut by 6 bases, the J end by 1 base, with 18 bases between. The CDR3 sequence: CASSVRREGGNTEAFF. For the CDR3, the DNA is TGTGCCAGCAGCGTACGCCGAGAGGGGGGGAACACTGAAGCTTTCTTT.

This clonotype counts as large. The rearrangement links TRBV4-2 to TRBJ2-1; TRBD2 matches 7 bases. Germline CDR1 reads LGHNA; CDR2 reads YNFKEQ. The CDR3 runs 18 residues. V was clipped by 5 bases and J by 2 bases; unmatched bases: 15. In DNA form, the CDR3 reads TGTGCCAGCAGCAACCTAGCTGGGGGGGGGAGGGCCTACAATGAGCAGTTCTTC. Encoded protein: CASSNLAGGGRAYNEQFF.

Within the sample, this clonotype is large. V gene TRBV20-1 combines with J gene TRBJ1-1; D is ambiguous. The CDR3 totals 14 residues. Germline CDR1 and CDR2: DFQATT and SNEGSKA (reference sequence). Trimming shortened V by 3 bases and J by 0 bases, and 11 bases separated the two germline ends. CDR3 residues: CSASKGSMNTEAFF. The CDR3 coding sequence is TGCAGTGCTAGTAAAGGCAGCATGAACACTGAAGCTTTCTTT.

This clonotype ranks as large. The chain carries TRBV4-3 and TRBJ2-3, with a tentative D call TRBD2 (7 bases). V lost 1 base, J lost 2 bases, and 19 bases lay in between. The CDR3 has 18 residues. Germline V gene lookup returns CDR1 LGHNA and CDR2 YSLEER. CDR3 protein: CASSQVIGGGTATDTQYF. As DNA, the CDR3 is TGCGCCAGCAGCCAAGTCATAGGGGGAGGGACGGCCACAGATACGCAGTATTTT.

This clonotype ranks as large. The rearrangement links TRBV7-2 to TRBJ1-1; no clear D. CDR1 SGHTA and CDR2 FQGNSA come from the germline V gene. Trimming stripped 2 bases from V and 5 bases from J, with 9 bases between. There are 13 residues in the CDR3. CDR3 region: CASSLNTWTEAFF. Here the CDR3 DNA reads TGTGCCAGCAGCTTAAATACATGGACTGAAGCTTTCTTT. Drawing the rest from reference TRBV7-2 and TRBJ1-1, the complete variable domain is GAGVSQSPSNKVTEKGKDVELRCDPISGHTALYWYRQSLGQGLEFLIYFQGNSAPDKSGLPSDRFSAERTGGSVSTLTIQRTQQEDSAVYLCASSLNTWTEAFFGQGTRLTVV.

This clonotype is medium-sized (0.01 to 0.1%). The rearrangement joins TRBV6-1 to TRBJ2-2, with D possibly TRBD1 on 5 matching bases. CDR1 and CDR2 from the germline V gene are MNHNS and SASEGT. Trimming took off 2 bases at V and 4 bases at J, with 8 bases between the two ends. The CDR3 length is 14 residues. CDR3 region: CASSEFDSTGELFF. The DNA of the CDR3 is TGTGCCAGCAGTGAATTTGACAGCACCGGGGAGCTGTTTTTT.

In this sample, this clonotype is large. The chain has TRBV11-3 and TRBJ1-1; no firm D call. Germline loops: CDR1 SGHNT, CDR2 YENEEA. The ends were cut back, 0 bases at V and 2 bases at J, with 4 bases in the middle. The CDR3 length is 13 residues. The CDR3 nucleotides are TGTGCCAGCAGCTTAGACAAAAACACTGAAGCTTTCTTT. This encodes CASSLDKNTEAFF.

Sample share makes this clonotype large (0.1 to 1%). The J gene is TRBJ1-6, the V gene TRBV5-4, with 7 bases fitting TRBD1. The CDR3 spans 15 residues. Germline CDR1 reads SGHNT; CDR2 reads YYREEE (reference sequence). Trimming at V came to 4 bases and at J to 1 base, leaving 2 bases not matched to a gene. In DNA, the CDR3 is TGTGCCAGCAGCCCGGGACAGTCCTATAATTCACCCCTCCACTTT. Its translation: CASSPGQSYNSPLHF.

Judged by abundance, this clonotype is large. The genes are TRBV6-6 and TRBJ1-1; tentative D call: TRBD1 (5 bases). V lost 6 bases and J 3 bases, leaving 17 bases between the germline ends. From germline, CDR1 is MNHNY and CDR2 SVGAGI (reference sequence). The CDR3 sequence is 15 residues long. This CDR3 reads CASSPMDKPYTEAFF. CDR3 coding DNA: TGTGCCAGCAGCCCGATGGACAAGCCGTACACTGAAGCTTTCTTT.

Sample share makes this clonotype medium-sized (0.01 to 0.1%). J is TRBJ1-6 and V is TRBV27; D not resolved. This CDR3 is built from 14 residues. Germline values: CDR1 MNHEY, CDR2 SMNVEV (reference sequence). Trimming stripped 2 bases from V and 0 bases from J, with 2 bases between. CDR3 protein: CASSLRSYNSPLHF. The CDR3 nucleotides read TGTGCCAGCAGTTTACGCTCCTATAATTCACCCCTCCACTTT.

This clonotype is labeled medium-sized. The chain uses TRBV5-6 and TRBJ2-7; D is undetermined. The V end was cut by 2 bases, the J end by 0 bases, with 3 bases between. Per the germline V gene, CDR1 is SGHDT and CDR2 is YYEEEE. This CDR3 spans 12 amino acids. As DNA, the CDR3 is TGTGCCAGCAGCTTCTCCTCCTACGAGCAGTACTTC. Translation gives CASSFSSYEQYF.

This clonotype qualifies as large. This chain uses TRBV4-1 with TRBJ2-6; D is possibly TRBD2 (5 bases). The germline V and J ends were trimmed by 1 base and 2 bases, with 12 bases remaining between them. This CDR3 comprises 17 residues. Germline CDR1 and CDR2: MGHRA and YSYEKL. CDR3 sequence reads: CASSQGSRDPGANVLTF. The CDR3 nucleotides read TGCGCCAGCAGCCAAGGGTCGAGGGATCCTGGGGCCAACGTCCTGACTTTC.

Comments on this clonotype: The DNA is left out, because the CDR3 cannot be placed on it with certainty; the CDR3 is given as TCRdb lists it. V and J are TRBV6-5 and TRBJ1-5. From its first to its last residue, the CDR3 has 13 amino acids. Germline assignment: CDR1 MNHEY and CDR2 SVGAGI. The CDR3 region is CASSPRTNLCQHF.

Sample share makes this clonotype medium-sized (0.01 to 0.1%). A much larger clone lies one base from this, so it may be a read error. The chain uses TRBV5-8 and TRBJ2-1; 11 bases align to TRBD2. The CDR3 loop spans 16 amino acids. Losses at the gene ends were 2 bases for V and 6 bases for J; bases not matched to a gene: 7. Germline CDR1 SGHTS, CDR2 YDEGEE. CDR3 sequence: CASSLGGLAVVNEQFF. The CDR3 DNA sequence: TGTGCCAGCAGCTTAGGGGGACTAGCGGTGGTCAATGAGCAGTTCTTC.

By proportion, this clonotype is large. CDR3 DNA: TGTGCCACCAGCAGAGATCTGGACAGGGGCGGCTACACCTTC. Amino acids: CATSRDLDRGGYTF. The J gene is TRBJ1-2, the V gene TRBV15; 9 nucleotides align to TRBD1. Trimming removed 0 bases from V and 8 bases from J; junction bases left unmatched: 4. This CDR3 has 14 residues. Germline-derived CDR1 and CDR2 are LNHNV and YYDKDF (reference sequence). The full variable domain, in which reference TRBV15 and TRBJ1-2 provide the parts outside the CDR3, is DAMVIQNPRYQVTQFGKPVTLSCSQTLNHNVMYWYQQKSSQAPKLLFHYYDKDFNNEADTPDNFQSRRPNTSFCFLDIRSPGLGDTAMYLCATSRDLDRGGYTFGSGTRLTVV.

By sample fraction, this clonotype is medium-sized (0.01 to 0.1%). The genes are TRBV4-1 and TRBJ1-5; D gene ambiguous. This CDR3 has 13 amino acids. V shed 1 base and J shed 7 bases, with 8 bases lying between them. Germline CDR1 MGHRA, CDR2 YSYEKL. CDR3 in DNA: TGCGCCAGCAGCCAAGGGGGTAGCCAGCCCCAGCATTTT. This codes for CASSQGGSQPQHF.

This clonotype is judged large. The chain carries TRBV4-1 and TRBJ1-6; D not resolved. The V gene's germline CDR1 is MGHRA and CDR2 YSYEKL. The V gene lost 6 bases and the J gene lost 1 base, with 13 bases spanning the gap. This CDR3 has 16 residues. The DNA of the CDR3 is TGCGCCAGCAGTCAACCCACGGGATCCTATAATTCACCCCTCCACTTT. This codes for CASSQPTGSYNSPLHF.

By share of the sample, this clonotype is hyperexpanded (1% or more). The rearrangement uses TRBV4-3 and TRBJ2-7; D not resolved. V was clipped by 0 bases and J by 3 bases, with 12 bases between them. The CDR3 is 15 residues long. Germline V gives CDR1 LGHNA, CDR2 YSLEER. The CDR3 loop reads CASSQDSSGRYEQYF. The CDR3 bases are TGCGCCAGCAGCCAAGATTCGTCGGGCCGCTACGAGCAGTACTTC.

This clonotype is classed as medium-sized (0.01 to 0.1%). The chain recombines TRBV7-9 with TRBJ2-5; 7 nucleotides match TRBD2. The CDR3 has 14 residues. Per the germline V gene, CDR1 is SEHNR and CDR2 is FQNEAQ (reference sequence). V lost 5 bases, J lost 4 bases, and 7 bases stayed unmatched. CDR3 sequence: CASSPGLVLETQYF. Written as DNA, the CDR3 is TGTGCCAGCAGCCCTGGACTAGTTCTAGAGACCCAGTACTTC.

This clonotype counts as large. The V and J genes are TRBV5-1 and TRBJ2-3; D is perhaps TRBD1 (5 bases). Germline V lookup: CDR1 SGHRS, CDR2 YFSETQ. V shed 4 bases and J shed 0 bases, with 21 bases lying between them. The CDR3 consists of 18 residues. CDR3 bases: TGCGCCAGCAGCCTGGGCGTTGGGGCCATGACTAGCACAGATACGCAGTATTTT. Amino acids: CASSLGVGAMTSTDTQYF.

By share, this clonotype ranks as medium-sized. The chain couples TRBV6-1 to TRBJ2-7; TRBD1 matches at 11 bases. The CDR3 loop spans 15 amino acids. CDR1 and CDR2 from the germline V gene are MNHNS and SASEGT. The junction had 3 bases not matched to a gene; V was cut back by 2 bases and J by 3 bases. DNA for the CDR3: TGTGCCAGCAGTGAACCGGGACAGGGGGTCTACGAGCAGTACTTC. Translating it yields CASSEPGQGVYEQYF.

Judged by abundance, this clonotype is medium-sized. Here the CDR3 reads CASSQVGTYTGELFF. The CDR3 region has the DNA TGCGCCAGCAGCCAAGTTGGGACATACACCGGGGAGCTGTTTTTT. The J gene is TRBJ2-2, the V gene TRBV4-3; D is possibly TRBD1 (6 bases). Trimming stripped 1 base from V and 3 bases from J, with 9 bases between. Germline V gives CDR1 LGHNA, CDR2 YSLEER. This CDR3 region has 15 residues.

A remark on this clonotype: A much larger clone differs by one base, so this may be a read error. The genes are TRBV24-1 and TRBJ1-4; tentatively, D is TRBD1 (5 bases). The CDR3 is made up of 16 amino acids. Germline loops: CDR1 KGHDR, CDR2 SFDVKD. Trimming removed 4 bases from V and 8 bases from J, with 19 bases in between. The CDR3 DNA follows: TGTGCCACCAGTGACCACGGGTGGGGGATGGAGGAAAAACTGTTTTTT. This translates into CATSDHGWGMEEKLFF.

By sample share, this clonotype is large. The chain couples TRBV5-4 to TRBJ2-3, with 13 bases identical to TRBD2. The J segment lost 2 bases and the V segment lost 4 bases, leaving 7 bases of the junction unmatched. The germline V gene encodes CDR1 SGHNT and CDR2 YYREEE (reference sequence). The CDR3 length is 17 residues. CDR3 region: CASSMGTSGTITDTQYF. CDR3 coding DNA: TGTGCCAGCAGCATGGGGACTAGCGGGACCATCACAGATACGCAGTATTTT.

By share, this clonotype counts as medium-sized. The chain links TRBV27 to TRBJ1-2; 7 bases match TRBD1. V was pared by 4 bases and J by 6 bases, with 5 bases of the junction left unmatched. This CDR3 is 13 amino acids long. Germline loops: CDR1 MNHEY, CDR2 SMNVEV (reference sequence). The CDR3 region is CASSSTGVNGYTF. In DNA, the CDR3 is TGTGCCAGCAGTTCAACAGGGGTGAATGGCTACACCTTC.